This TCR beta chain was retrieved from a study of PD-1 blockade in classical Hodgkin lymphoma. Study results and limitations: Those starting nivolumab under 1 year post-ASCT were excluded.

Data came from immunoSEQ multiplex PCR; TCRdb stores just in-frame clones and leaves some out. The table lists roughly 35,000 clones, just over 85% of them singletons. Of note for this clone: Its specificity is unknown.

Every single patient, without exception, relapsed after autologous stem cell transplantation, and brentuximab vedotin exposure varied. Trimming removed 0 bases from V and 0 bases from J; junction bases left unmatched: 6. The CDR3 length is 17 residues. From germline, CDR1 is SGDLS and CDR2 YYNGEE. The TCR comes from a human donor with classical Hodgkin lymphoma. Specimen: peripheral blood mononuclear cells (PBMCs), collected before the second cycle of nivolumab. This chain links TRBV9 with TRBJ2-3; TRBD2 matches at 8 bases. The CDR3, as DNA: TGTGCCAGCAGCGTAGGAACTAGCGGCTCTAGCACAGATACGCAGTATTTT. This sequence encodes CASSVGTSGSSTDTQYF.